The clone carrying this T cell receptor (beta chain) has a handful of counts. What it recognizes is unknown. The CDR3 spans 16 residues. CDR1 SGHTA and CDR2 FQGTGA come from the germline V gene. Trimming at V came to 5 bases and at J to 10 bases, leaving 16 bases not matched to a gene. This sample is part of a study of T-cell reconstitution after alpha-beta-depleted transplantation in children. Points from the study as a whole: Surviving recipient T cells and thymic progenitors produced the high day-60 TCRbeta diversity seen in some patients. Two months or so post-transplant, alpha-beta T cells reportedly derived from several hundred expanded graft clones. When one year had passed after transplant, most T-cell counts and diversity came from newly produced T cells.

Unique molecular identifiers were used in preparing the TCRbeta library. From the PCR reads, TCRdb called clonotypes with MiXCR, one entry per CDR3 protein. Here the sample spans some 600,000 distinct CDR3 sequences, 10% to 15% being singletons. The specimen was PBMCs, mostly from graft donor cells, collected 360 days after TCRalphabeta/CD19-depleted stem cell transplant. The V gene is TRBV7-3, the J gene TRBJ2-1; 8 bases align to TRBD2. The TCR comes from a male patient under 18 who had a stem cell transplant for acute myeloid leukemia, so the T cells may come from the graft donor. The CDR3 DNA follows: TGTGCCAGCAGCGGTTCAGGGAATCGGGGGGGGTTGGAGCAGTTCTTC. Translating gives CASSGSGNRGGLEQFF.